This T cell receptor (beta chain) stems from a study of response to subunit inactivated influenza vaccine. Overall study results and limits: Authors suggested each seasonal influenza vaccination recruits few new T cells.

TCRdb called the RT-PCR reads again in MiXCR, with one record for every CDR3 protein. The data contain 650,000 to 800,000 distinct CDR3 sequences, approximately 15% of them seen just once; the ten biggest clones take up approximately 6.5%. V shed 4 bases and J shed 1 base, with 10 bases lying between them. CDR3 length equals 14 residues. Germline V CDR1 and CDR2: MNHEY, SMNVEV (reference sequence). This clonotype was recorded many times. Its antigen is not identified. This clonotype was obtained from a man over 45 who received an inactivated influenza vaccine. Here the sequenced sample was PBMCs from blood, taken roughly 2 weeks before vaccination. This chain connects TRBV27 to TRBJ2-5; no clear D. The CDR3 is CASSSLGGQETQYF. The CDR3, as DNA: TGTGCCAGCAGTTCCCTCGGTGGCCAAGAGACCCAGTACTTC.